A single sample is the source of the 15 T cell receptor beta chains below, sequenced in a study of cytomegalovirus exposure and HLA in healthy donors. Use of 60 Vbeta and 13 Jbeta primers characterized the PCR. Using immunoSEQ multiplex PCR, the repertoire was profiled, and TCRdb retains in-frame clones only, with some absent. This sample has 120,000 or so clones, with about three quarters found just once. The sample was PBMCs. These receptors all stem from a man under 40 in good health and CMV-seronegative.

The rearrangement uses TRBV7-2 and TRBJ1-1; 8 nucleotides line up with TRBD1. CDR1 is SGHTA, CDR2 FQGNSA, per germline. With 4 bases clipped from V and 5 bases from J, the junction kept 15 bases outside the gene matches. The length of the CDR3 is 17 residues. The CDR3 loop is CASSSRRTDRENTEAFF. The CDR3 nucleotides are TGTGCCAGCAGCTCGCGACGGACGGACAGGGAGAATACTGAAGCTTTCTTT.

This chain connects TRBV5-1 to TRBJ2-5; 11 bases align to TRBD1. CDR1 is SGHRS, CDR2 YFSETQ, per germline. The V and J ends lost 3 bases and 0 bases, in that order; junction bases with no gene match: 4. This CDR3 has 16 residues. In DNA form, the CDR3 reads TGCGCCAGCAGCTCCGGGACAGGGGGGTACCAAGAGACCCAGTACTTC. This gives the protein CASSSGTGGYQETQYF.

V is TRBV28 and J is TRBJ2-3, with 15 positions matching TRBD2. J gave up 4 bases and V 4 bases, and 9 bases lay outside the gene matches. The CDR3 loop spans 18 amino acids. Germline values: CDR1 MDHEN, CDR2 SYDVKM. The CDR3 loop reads CASSSGLAGGRGADTQYF. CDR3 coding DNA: TGTGCCAGCAGTTCCGGACTAGCGGGAGGGAGGGGGGCAGATACGCAGTATTTT.

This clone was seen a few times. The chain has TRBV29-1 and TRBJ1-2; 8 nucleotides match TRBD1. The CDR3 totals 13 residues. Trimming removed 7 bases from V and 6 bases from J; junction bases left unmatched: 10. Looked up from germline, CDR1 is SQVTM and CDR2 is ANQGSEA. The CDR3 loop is CSGWPGQEDGYTF. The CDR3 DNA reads TGCAGCGGATGGCCGGGACAGGAGGATGGCTACACCTTC. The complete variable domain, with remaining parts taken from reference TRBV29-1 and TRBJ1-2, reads SAVISQKPSRDICQRGTSLTIQCQVDSQVTMMFWYRQQPGQSLTLIATANQGSEATYESGFVIDKFPISRPNLTFSTLTVSNMSPEDSSIYLCSGWPGQEDGYTFGSGTRLTVV.

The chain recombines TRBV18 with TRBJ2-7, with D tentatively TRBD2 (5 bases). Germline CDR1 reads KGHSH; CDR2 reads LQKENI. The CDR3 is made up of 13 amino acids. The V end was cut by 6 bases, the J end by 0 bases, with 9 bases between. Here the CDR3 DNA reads TGTGCCAGCTCCTCGGGAAACTCCTACGAGCAGTACTTC. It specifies CASSSGNSYEQYF. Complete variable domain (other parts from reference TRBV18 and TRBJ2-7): NAGVMQNPRHLVRRRGQEARLRCSPMKGHSHVYWYRQLPEEGLKFMVYLQKENIIDESGMPKERFSAEFPKEGPSILRIQQVVRGDSAAYFCASSSGNSYEQYFGPGTRLTVT.

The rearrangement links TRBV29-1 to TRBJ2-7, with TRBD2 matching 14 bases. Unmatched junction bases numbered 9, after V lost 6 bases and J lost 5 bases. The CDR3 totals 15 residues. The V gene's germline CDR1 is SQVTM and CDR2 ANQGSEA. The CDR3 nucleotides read TGCAGCGTCTCCAGACTAGCGGGGGGGCCGGACGAGCAGTACTTC. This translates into CSVSRLAGGPDEQYF.

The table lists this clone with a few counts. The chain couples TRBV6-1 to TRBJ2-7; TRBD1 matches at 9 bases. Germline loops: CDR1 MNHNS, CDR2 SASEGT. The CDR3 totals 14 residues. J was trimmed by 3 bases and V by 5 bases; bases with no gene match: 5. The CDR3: CASSTRDRDYEQYF. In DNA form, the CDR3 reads TGTGCCAGCAGTACCCGGGACAGGGACTACGAGCAGTACTTC.

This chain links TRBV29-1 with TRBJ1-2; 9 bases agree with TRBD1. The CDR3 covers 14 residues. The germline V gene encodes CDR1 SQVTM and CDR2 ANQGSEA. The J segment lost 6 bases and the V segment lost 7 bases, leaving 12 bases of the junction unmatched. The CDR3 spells CSAGTGLLVDGYTF. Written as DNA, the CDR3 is TGCAGCGCCGGGACAGGGCTATTAGTGGATGGCTACACCTTC.

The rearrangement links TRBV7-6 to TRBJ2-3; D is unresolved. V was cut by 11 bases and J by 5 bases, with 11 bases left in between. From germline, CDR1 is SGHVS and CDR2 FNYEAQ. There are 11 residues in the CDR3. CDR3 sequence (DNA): TGTGCCGCCAGCTCCCTAGATACGCAGTATTTT. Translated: CAASSLDTQYF.

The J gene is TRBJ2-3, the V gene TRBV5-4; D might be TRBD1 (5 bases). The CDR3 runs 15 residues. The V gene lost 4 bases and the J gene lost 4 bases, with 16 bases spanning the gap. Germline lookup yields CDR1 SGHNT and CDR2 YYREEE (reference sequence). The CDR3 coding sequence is TGTGCCAGCAGCAAACCGAGTGGACAATCAGATACGCAGTATTTT. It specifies CASSKPSGQSDTQYF. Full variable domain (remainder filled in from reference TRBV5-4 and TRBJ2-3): ETGVTQSPTHLIKTRGQQVTLRCSSQSGHNTVSWYQQALGQGPQFIFQYYREEENGRGNFPPRFSGLQFPNYSSELNVNALELDDSALYLCASSKPSGQSDTQYFGPGTRLTVL.

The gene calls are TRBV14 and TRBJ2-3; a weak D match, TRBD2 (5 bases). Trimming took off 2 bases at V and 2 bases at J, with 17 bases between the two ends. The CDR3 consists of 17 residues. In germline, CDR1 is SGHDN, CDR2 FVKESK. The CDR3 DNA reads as TGTGCCAGCAGCCAAAATACCCGGGGATCCCTCACAGATACGCAGTATTTT. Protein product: CASSQNTRGSLTDTQYF.

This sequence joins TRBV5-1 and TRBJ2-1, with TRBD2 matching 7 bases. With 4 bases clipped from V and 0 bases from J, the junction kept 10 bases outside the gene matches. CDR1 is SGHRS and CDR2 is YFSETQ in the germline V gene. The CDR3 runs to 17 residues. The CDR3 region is CASSVVPGLNSYNEQFF. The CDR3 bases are TGCGCCAGCAGCGTGGTCCCGGGACTAAACTCCTACAATGAGCAGTTCTTC.

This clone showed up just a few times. CDR3 residues: CASSIQFGGATQYEQYF. CDR3 sequence (DNA): TGTGCCAGCAGTATCCAGTTCGGGGGGGCTACCCAATACGAGCAGTACTTC. The chain is built from TRBV27 and TRBJ2-7, with 8 nucleotides matching TRBD2. Germline loops: CDR1 MNHEY, CDR2 SMNVEV (reference sequence). The V and J ends lost 5 bases and 4 bases, in that order; junction bases with no gene match: 16. The CDR3 contains 17 residues.

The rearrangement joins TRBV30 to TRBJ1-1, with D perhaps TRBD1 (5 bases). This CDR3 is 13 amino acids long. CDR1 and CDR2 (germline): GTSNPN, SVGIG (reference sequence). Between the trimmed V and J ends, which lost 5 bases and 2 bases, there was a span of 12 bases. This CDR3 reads CAWLVRVNTEAFF. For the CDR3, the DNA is TGTGCCTGGTTGGTCAGGGTCAACACTGAAGCTTTCTTT.

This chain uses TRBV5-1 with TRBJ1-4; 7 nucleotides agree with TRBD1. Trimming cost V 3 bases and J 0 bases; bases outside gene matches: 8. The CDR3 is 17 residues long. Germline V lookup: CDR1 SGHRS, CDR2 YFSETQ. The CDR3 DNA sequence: TGCGCCAGCAGCTCCCCGACAGGGACCTCAACTAATGAAAAACTGTTTTTT. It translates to CASSSPTGTSTNEKLFF.